These 18 T cell receptor beta chains were sequenced from one sample in a study of T cells in narcolepsy. Method: immunoSEQ multiplex PCR; TCRdb's copy keeps in-frame clones and lacks some. The table shows around 25,000 clones, with approximately 80% occurring only once. The source material was CD45RA- memory CD4+ T cells from PBMCs. Source of these receptors: a human donor with narcolepsy.

The chain links TRBV20-1 to TRBJ1-3, with no clear D. V was shortened by 7 bases and J by 0 bases, with 4 bases between the two germline ends. Germline lookup yields CDR1 DFQATT and CDR2 SNEGSKA (reference sequence). The CDR3 loop spans 11 amino acids. CDR3: CSVVSGNTIYF. The CDR3 DNA is TGCAGTGTAGTCTCTGGAAACACCATATATTTT.

J is TRBJ2-3 and V is TRBV6-5, with D perhaps matching TRBD2 (5 bases). The CDR3 is made up of 14 amino acids. Germline CDR1 MNHEY, CDR2 SVGAGI. Trimming left V 6 bases short and J 0 bases short, with 10 bases between. The CDR3 DNA sequence: TGTGCCAGCAGCGGGATATCTAGCACAGATACGCAGTATTTT. Protein sequence: CASSGISSTDTQYF.

The V call is TRBV6-5, the J call TRBJ2-5; tentatively, D is TRBD2 (6 bases). The CDR3 sequence is 14 residues long. CDR1 is MNHEY and CDR2 is SVGAGI in the germline V gene. V lost 3 bases and J 7 bases, leaving 15 bases between the germline ends. DNA for the CDR3: TGTGCCAGCAGTTATGGTGACCCCGGGGGGACCCAGTACTTC. It codes for CASSYGDPGGTQYF.

The chain recombines TRBV19 with TRBJ2-1; 9 nucleotides align to TRBD1. In germline, CDR1 is LNHDA, CDR2 SQIVND (reference sequence). The CDR3 is made up of 16 amino acids. Trimming took 7 bases from V and 6 from J; bases not matched to a gene: 13. The CDR3 loop reads CASTPSPGQGSNEQFF. The CDR3 DNA is TGTGCCAGTACCCCCTCACCGGGACAGGGATCCAATGAGCAGTTCTTC.

J is TRBJ2-1 and V is TRBV11-2; 7 bases line up with TRBD2. There are 16 residues in the CDR3. Germline lookup yields CDR1 SGHAT and CDR2 FQNNGV. The V segment lost 3 bases and the J segment 10 bases; nucleotides outside the gene matches: 15. CDR3 loop: CASSFEGLRGGMEQFF. The CDR3 DNA is TGTGCCAGCAGCTTCGAGGGACTGCGCGGGGGAATGGAGCAGTTCTTC. Drawing the rest from reference TRBV11-2 and TRBJ2-1, the complete variable domain is EAGVAQSPRYKIIEKRQSVAFWCNPISGHATLYWYQQILGQGPKLLIQFQNNGVVDDSQLPKDRFSAERLKGVDSTLKIQPAKLEDSAVYLCASSFEGLRGGMEQFFGPGTRLTVL.

The chain joins TRBV5-1 to TRBJ1-5; D remains ambiguous. V was shortened by 4 bases and J by 1 base, with 12 bases between the two germline ends. The CDR3 covers 15 residues. Germline V gives CDR1 SGHRS, CDR2 YFSETQ. Written as DNA, the CDR3 is TGCGCCAGCAGCCTGGGGATATACAGCAATCAGCCCCAGCATTTT. It translates to CASSLGIYSNQPQHF.

The chain uses TRBV6-5 and TRBJ1-5; D perhaps matches TRBD1 (6 bases). V was shortened by 6 bases and J by 3 bases, with 12 bases between the two germline ends. Germline V lookup: CDR1 MNHEY, CDR2 SVGAGI. This CDR3 has 14 amino acids. In nucleotides, the CDR3 is TGTGCCAGCAGACCACAGGGAATCAATCAGCCCCAGCATTTT. It yields the protein CASRPQGINQPQHF.

The chain combines TRBV19 with TRBJ2-5; D is ambiguous. The CDR3 is 13 amino acids. V was shortened by 5 bases and J by 5 bases, with 12 bases between the two germline ends. CDR1 and CDR2 (germline): LNHDA, SQIVND (reference sequence). The CDR3 loop is CASSARLEETQYF. The DNA of the CDR3 is TGTGCCAGTAGTGCCAGACTGGAGGAGACCCAGTACTTC.

This chain connects TRBV19 to TRBJ2-7; no definite D call. This CDR3 comprises 13 residues. The V gene lost 3 bases and the J gene lost 7 bases, with 13 bases spanning the gap. The germline gives CDR1 LNHDA, CDR2 SQIVND (reference sequence). CDR3 sequence reads: CASSISSSGEQYF. The CDR3 nucleotides are TGTGCCAGTAGTATTTCCAGCTCTGGAGAGCAGTACTTC.

This chain links TRBV2 with TRBJ1-1, with D hard to call. The V gene's germline CDR1 is SNHLY and CDR2 FYNNEI. Trimming took 7 bases from V and 7 from J, leaving 13 bases between them. The CDR3 extends over 12 amino acids. This CDR3 reads CASKTDAIEAFF. The CDR3 DNA sequence: TGTGCCAGCAAGACGGATGCTATTGAAGCTTTCTTT.

The chain uses TRBV5-6 and TRBJ2-1, with 7 bases that match TRBD2. With 3 bases clipped from V and 8 bases from J, the junction kept 5 bases outside the gene matches. Germline CDR1 is SGHDT and CDR2 is YYEEEE. The CDR3 totals 13 residues. The CDR3: CASSWGGSYEQFF. CDR3 bases: TGTGCCAGCAGCTGGGGGGGTAGCTATGAGCAGTTCTTC.

This chain uses TRBV6-5 with TRBJ1-4, with D possibly being TRBD1 (5 bases). Trimming removed 11 bases at V and 4 bases at J, with 11 bases between. CDR1 and CDR2 (germline): MNHEY, SVGAGI. The length of the CDR3 is 12 residues. The CDR3 coding sequence is TGTGCCGCGGTGGGGGGTAATGAAAAACTGTTTTTT. This sequence encodes CAAVGGNEKLFF.

The chain uses TRBV29-1 and TRBJ2-1; 9 bases fit TRBD1. The V gene end was trimmed by 3 bases and the J gene end by 5 bases; junction bases not matched to a gene: 2. This CDR3 contains 13 residues. CDR1 is SQVTM, CDR2 ANQGSEA, per germline. CDR3 in amino acids: CSVDGDRDNEQFF. The CDR3 bases are TGCAGCGTTGATGGGGACAGGGACAATGAGCAGTTCTTC.

This clone has only one observation. The chain is built from TRBV9 and TRBJ1-2; 7 bases match TRBD1. The CDR3 has 17 amino acids. In germline, CDR1 is SGDLS, CDR2 YYNGEE. With 3 bases clipped from V and 8 bases from J, the junction kept 19 bases outside the gene matches. The CDR3 nucleotides read TGTGCCAGCAGCGCCGCCGCAGGGGGGCGGCTTAAAAGAGGCTACACCTTC. It is translated as CASSAAAGGRLKRGYTF.

The chain links TRBV7-2 to TRBJ2-1, with 9 bases lining up with TRBD2. V trimming: 4 bases; J trimming: 3 bases; junction bases outside the gene matches: 4. CDR3 length equals 15 residues. The germline V gene encodes CDR1 SGHTA and CDR2 FQGNSA. The CDR3 nucleotides are TGTGCCAGCAGCTCCTTAGCGGGGGTCTACAATGAGCAGTTCTTC. This gives the protein CASSSLAGVYNEQFF.

The CDR3 coding sequence is TGTGCCACCAGCAGAGATCGCAAACAGGGTTGGGACACCGGGGAGCTGTTTTTT. Translated, it gives CATSRDRKQGWDTGELFF. The rearrangement uses TRBV15 and TRBJ2-2, with a tentative D call TRBD1 (6 bases). This CDR3 comprises 18 residues. The germline V gene encodes CDR1 LNHNV and CDR2 YYDKDF (reference sequence). V shed 0 bases and J shed 3 bases, with 17 bases lying between them.

This chain connects TRBV19 to TRBJ1-1, with a weak D call TRBD1 (5 bases). Trimming took off 9 bases at V and 9 bases at J, with 20 bases between the two ends. Germline lookup yields CDR1 LNHDA and CDR2 SQIVND (reference sequence). This CDR3 is 13 amino acids long. The CDR3 DNA is TGTGCCAGCGCTCTAGACAGACGGAGGCAAGCTTTCTTT. This encodes CASALDRRRQAFF.

This clone was counted once. The V and J genes are TRBV6-5 and TRBJ1-5; a weak D match, TRBD1 (5 bases). CDR3 length: 13 residues. Germline CDR1 MNHEY, CDR2 SVGAGI. Trimming stripped 2 bases from V and 7 bases from J, with 9 bases between. As DNA, the CDR3 is TGTGCCAGCAGTTACGGGGGTAAGCAGCCCCAGCATTTT. Translation: CASSYGGKQPQHF.